This TCR beta chain was captured by sequencing in a study of blood T cell repertoires in COVID-19. Study context: Collection of acute and convalescent COVID-19 samples took place in the United States, Italy and Spain. T cells, B-cell-depleted T cells, or PBMCs provided the cDNA or gDNA that served as material.

Seattle's cohort entered during active infection and was followed longitudinally. The CDR3 is 14 residues long. V gave up 3 bases and J gave up 0 bases; unmatched junction bases: 2. The germline V gene has CDR1 KGHSH and CDR2 LQKENI. In the original workflow: Scientists estimated how many nucleated cells there were by amplifying reference gene primers. The repertoire was sequenced with immunoSEQ multiplex PCR; TCRdb's copy has only in-frame clones and lacks some. D and trimming come from the DNA, and the V and J calls and clone size come from that table. The table records fewer than 250,000 clones, about 87% of them present only once.

This TCR came from a young man with COVID-19, enrolled during active disease. The specimen sequenced was peripheral blood. The chain recombines TRBV18 with TRBJ2-7; the match to TRBD2 covers 7 bases. The CDR3 DNA follows: TGTGCCAGCTCACCGGGGGGGGGCTCCTACGAGCAGTACTTC. Translating gives CASSPGGGSYEQYF.